A single sample gave rise to the 23 T cell receptor beta chains below, sequenced in a study of blood T cell repertoires in COVID-19. Profiled with immunoSEQ multiplex PCR; TCRdb holds only in-frame clones, not every one. The table records roughly 180,000 clones, about 83% of them present only once. The specimen sequenced was PBMCs or T cells enriched from blood (not recorded which). The receptors here all came from a woman aged 45-65 years in a cohort exposed to, infected with or recovered from COVID-19 (not recorded which).

The rearrangement links TRBV14 to TRBJ1-5; a possible D gene is TRBD1 (6 bases). With 4 bases removed from V and 5 bases from J, the gap between germline ends came to 18 bases. The CDR3 has 16 residues. The germline gives CDR1 SGHDN, CDR2 FVKESK. The CDR3 nucleotides are TGTGCCAGCAGCCGACCAACAGGGATTGGGTATCAGCCCCAGCATTTT. Translating gives CASSRPTGIGYQPQHF.

This chain's CDR3 is CASSPSGGGTSGRNEQFF. The CDR3 bases are TGTGCCAGCAGCCCCTCAGGGGGGGGGACTAGCGGGAGAAATGAGCAGTTCTTC. The chain links TRBV11-3 to TRBJ2-1; the match to TRBD2 covers 14 bases. Trimming took 5 bases from V and 7 from J; bases not matched to a gene: 13. The CDR3 is 18 amino acids. Germline V CDR1 and CDR2: SGHNT, YENEEA. The complete variable domain, with remaining parts taken from reference TRBV11-3 and TRBJ2-1, reads EAGVVQSPRYKIIEKKQPVAFWCNPISGHNTLYWYLQNLGQGPELLIRYENEEAVDDSQLPKDRFSAERLKGVDSTLKIQPAELGDSAVYLCASSPSGGGTSGRNEQFFGPGTRLTVL.

About this clone: This same CDR3 is encoded by further DNA sequences in the sample. The chain couples TRBV5-1 to TRBJ2-1; 13 bases agree with TRBD2. The CDR3 length is 15 residues. V lost 4 bases and J lost 7; bases outside the gene matches: 5. CDR1 SGHRS and CDR2 YFSETQ come from the germline V gene. In DNA form, the CDR3 reads TGCGCCAGCAGCCTAGGACTAGCGGGAGTGAATGAGCAGTTCTTC. This gives the protein CASSLGLAGVNEQFF.

This clone came up a few times. This chain joins TRBV11-2 and TRBJ2-7, with 7 bases aligning to TRBD2. V lost 0 bases to trimming and J lost 7 bases; unmatched junction nucleotides: 9. CDR3 length: 15 amino acids. Germline loops: CDR1 SGHAT, CDR2 FQNNGV. The CDR3 sequence: CASSLERWEGGEQYF. CDR3 bases: TGTGCCAGCAGCTTAGAGAGGTGGGAGGGCGGAGAGCAGTACTTC.

This rearrangement joins TRBV5-1 to TRBJ2-6, with D maybe TRBD1 (6 bases). Germline V lookup: CDR1 SGHRS, CDR2 YFSETQ. Between the trimmed V and J ends, which lost 1 base and 1 base, there was a span of 12 bases. This CDR3 has 17 amino acids. CDR3 DNA: TGCGCCAGCAGCTTGTCAGGGGCGGCATCTGGGGCCAACGTCCTGACTTTC. This sequence encodes CASSLSGAASGANVLTF.

DNA of the CDR3: TGTGCCAGCAGCTTAGGCGGGCAGATCCCCGGGGAGCTGTTTTTT. Amino acids: CASSLGGQIPGELFF. The V and J genes are TRBV7-2 and TRBJ2-2, with a weak D call TRBD2 (5 bases). CDR3 length: 15 residues. In germline, CDR1 is SGHTA, CDR2 FQGNSA. Trimming shortened V by 1 base and J by 6 bases, and 12 bases separated the two germline ends.

A remark on this clone: Other DNA sequences in this sample translate to the same CDR3. The CDR3 DNA reads TGCGCCAGCAGCTTGGCCGGCGGCACCGGGGAGCTGTTTTTT. Translation gives CASSLAGGTGELFF. The chain couples TRBV5-1 to TRBJ2-2; no definite D call. CDR1 SGHRS and CDR2 YFSETQ come from the germline V gene. CDR3 length: 14 residues. Trimming stripped 0 bases from V and 4 bases from J, with 7 bases between.

The chain carries TRBV7-3 and TRBJ2-6; D remains unclear. CDR3 size: 14 residues. V lost 5 bases to trimming and J lost 0 bases, with 5 bases between them. Per germline, CDR1 SGHTA and CDR2 FQGTGA. CDR3 DNA sequence: TGTGCCAGCAGCCAGAACTCTGGGGCCAACGTCCTGACTTTC. Encoded protein: CASSQNSGANVLTF.

The chain joins TRBV3-1 (or the pseudogene TRBV3-2) to TRBJ1-2; 7 nucleotides agree with TRBD1. Trimming removed 1 base from V and 8 bases from J; junction bases left unmatched: 1. This CDR3 contains 12 residues. In germline, CDR1 is LGHDT, CDR2 YNNKEL (reference sequence). The CDR3 DNA reads as TGTGCCAGCAGCCAAGTAGGGGGCGGCTACACCTTC. Translation: CASSQVGGGYTF.

This clone has just one count. This chain joins TRBV5-6 and TRBJ2-5; D call uncertain. The V gene lost 3 bases and the J gene lost 2 bases, with 2 bases spanning the gap. This CDR3 comprises 11 residues. Germline V CDR1 and CDR2: SGHDT, YYEEEE. This CDR3 reads CASSSQETQYF. CDR3 nucleotides: TGTGCCAGCAGCTCTCAAGAGACCCAGTACTTC.

This clone was seen just once. The chain recombines TRBV5-1 with TRBJ1-5; D gene uncertain. The CDR3 runs 14 residues. Deletions cut 2 bases from V and 2 bases from J, with 8 bases between. Germline-derived CDR1 and CDR2 are SGHRS and YFSETQ. The CDR3 bases are TGCGCCAGCAGCTTTGGCCCTGGCAATCAGCCCCAGCATTTT. Protein sequence: CASSFGPGNQPQHF.

The V and J genes are TRBV10-3 and TRBJ2-7; 10 bases match TRBD1. CDR1 is ENHRY and CDR2 is SYGVKD in the germline V gene. This CDR3 spans 14 amino acids. V lost 7 bases to trimming and J lost 6 bases; unmatched junction nucleotides: 9. In DNA, the CDR3 is TGTGCCATCAAGAGGACAGGGGGTAAAGGCGAGCAGTACTTC. Translating it yields CAIKRTGGKGEQYF.

The chain is built from TRBV7-2 and TRBJ1-2, with a weak D call TRBD1 (6 bases). Germline V gene data show CDR1 as SGHTA and CDR2 as FQGNSA. The CDR3 is 14 residues long. V lost 4 bases and J lost 7, with 16 bases in between. Here the CDR3 reads CASSYLQGVSGYTF. The CDR3 coding sequence is TGTGCCAGCAGCTACCTACAGGGAGTTAGTGGCTACACCTTC. Looking up the rest from reference TRBV7-2 and TRBJ1-2 gives the full variable domain: GAGVSQSPSNKVTEKGKDVELRCDPISGHTALYWYRQSLGQGLEFLIYFQGNSAPDKSGLPSDRFSAERTGGSVSTLTIQRTQQEDSAVYLCASSYLQGVSGYTFGSGTRLTVV.

The rearrangement uses TRBV6-5 and TRBJ2-7, with 9 bases lining up with TRBD2. Germline V gene lookup returns CDR1 MNHEY and CDR2 SVGAGI. J gave up 4 bases and V 2 bases, and 6 bases lay outside the gene matches. The CDR3 loop spans 15 amino acids. The CDR3 loop reads CASSYQPSGTYEQYF. For the CDR3, the DNA is TGTGCCAGCAGTTACCAGCCTAGCGGGACTTACGAGCAGTACTTC.

The chain couples TRBV19 to TRBJ2-7, with D possibly matching TRBD2 (6 bases). The V and J ends lost 6 bases and 0 bases respectively, with 9 bases between them. CDR1 is LNHDA, CDR2 SQIVND, per germline (reference sequence). There are 13 residues in the CDR3. CDR3 DNA: TGTGCCAGTAGACAAGCGGGCTCCTACGAGCAGTACTTC. This sequence encodes CASRQAGSYEQYF.

The gene calls are TRBV10-1 and TRBJ2-3; D is possibly TRBD1 (5 bases). This CDR3 spans 14 amino acids. The germline V gene has CDR1 WNHNN and CDR2 SYGVQD (reference sequence). Trimming shortened V by 4 bases and J by 2 bases, and 10 bases separated the two germline ends. CDR3 sequence: CASSGQTYTDTQYF. The CDR3 nucleotides read TGCGCCAGCAGTGGACAGACTTACACAGATACGCAGTATTTT.

This chain links TRBV4-1 with TRBJ2-7; maybe TRBD1 (5 bases). The germline CDR1 and CDR2 sequences are MGHRA and YSYEKL. The length of the CDR3 is 14 residues. The V end lost 0 bases, the J end lost 2 bases, and 8 bases lay between the germline ends. CDR3 loop: CASSQDPGTYEQYF. The DNA of the CDR3 is TGCGCCAGCAGCCAAGATCCAGGGACCTACGAGCAGTACTTC.

In this sample, this clone turned up many times. Here the CDR3 DNA reads TGTGCCTGGAGTGCGTTAAAAACCTCCGGGACAGCTCCTGGAAACACCATATATTTT. It specifies CAWSALKTSGTAPGNTIYF. J is TRBJ1-3 and V is TRBV30; 7 bases align to TRBD1. J gave up 2 bases and V 1 base, and 17 bases lay outside the gene matches. This CDR3 is built from 19 residues. Germline V CDR1 and CDR2: GTSNPN, SVGIG (reference sequence).

This clone was found a few times. The rearrangement uses TRBV2 and TRBJ2-6; possibly TRBD1 for D (5 bases). The ends were cut back, 3 bases at V and 4 bases at J, with 10 bases in the middle. In germline, CDR1 is SNHLY, CDR2 FYNNEI. The CDR3 consists of 15 residues. The CDR3 coding sequence is TGTGCCAGCAGTGAGTTGACAGCCGGGGCCAACGTCCTGACTTTC. It translates to CASSELTAGANVLTF.

The V call is TRBV21-1, the J call TRBJ1-3; the D call in the table, TRBD1, was not verified against the DNA. TRBV21-1 is a pseudogene. The CDR3 is 17 amino acids. The CDR3 is CASSITSGQGNGNTIYF. The CDR3 DNA reads as TGTGCCAGCAGCATTACCTCGGGACAGGGGAATGGAAACACCATATATTTT.

The chain joins TRBV6-4 to TRBJ1-2; D is unclear. Germline-derived CDR1 and CDR2 are MRHNA and SNTAGT. CDR3 length: 13 amino acids. Between the trimmed V and J ends, which lost 6 bases and 8 bases, there was a span of 16 bases. CDR3 residues: CASRPSGDGGYTF. The CDR3 DNA is TGTGCCAGCAGACCCAGCGGGGATGGAGGCTACACCTTC.

V and J are TRBV5-1 and TRBJ1-1, with a possible D match to TRBD1 (6 bases). The germline V and J ends were trimmed by 1 base and 0 bases, with 16 bases remaining between them. The CDR3 consists of 17 residues. Germline loops: CDR1 SGHRS, CDR2 YFSETQ. Written as DNA, the CDR3 is TGCGCCAGCAGCTTGATAGTTTCAGGGGCCCTGAACACTGAAGCTTTCTTT. It is translated as CASSLIVSGALNTEAFF.

This chain uses TRBV28 with TRBJ1-2; TRBD1 agrees at 8 bases. The length of the CDR3 is 14 residues. In germline, CDR1 is MDHEN, CDR2 SYDVKM. Trimming at V came to 6 bases and at J to 5 bases, leaving 8 bases not matched to a gene. The CDR3 region has the DNA TGTGCCAGCAGGCAGCAGGGGGCACGGTATGGCTACACCTTC. Translating it yields CASRQQGARYGYTF.